A selection of T cell receptor beta chains follows, all from one sample in a study of control samples from healthy donors and cancer patients. This table comes from immunoSEQ multiplex PCR, and its TCRdb copy is limited to in-frame clones, with some not included. Found here are under 110,000 clones, around 89% of them singletons; the top ten hold about 7.8%. The specimen sequenced was blood. The receptors originated from a man in his thirties or forties in good health. CDR3s include the opening cysteine and the closing phenylalanine or tryptophan.

v_gene	j_gene	len	CDR3aa
TRBV6-4	TRBJ2-3	15	CASSGGTGGTDTQYF
TRBV5-6	TRBJ1-3	14	CASSLGGLGNTIYF
TRBV6-5	TRBJ2-4	14	CASSTQGAKNIQYF
TRBV28	TRBJ2-7	12	CASSLYSYEQYF
TRBV19	TRBJ2-2	14	CASQMDRNTGELFF
TRBV4-2	TRBJ2-2	19	CASSQDQASGRGKAGELFF
TRBV5-5	TRBJ2-7	15	CASRQYDGGNYEQYF
TRBV18	TRBJ1-1	14	CASSPGLGNTEAFF
TRBV28	TRBJ2-4	12	CASSLSENIQYF
TRBV7-8	TRBJ2-5	15	CASSHGRALKETQYF
TRBV5-5	TRBJ1-2	20	CASSNSGDRMATRPNYGYTF
TRBV27	TRBJ2-1	14	CASSDSGSYNEQFF
TRBV30	TRBJ1-1	14	CAWSVPGARTEAFF
TRBV28	TRBJ1-2	13	CASKEGPGYGYTF
TRBV5-8	TRBJ2-2	13	CASSPQETGELFF
TRBV28	TRBJ2-7	16	CASSICVTGSSYEQYF
TRBV5-6	TRBJ2-7	13	CASSHANVYEQYF
TRBV28	TRBJ2-2	17	CASSFWELGANTGELFF
TRBV11-2	TRBJ1-2	14	CASSLERGSYGYTF
TRBV5-1	TRBJ1-2	16	CASSLVGQGSNYGYTF
TRBV4-3	TRBJ1-6	21	CASSQDFLGFLTNSYNSPLHF
TRBV28	TRBJ1-2	13	CASTEKGLRGYTF
TRBV5-1	TRBJ2-1	15	CASSPTSGIGNEQFF
TRBV5-5	TRBJ2-4	14	CASSRELAKNIQYF
TRBV30	TRBJ2-7	12	CAFGQDSYEQYF
TRBV6-5	TRBJ1-2	14	CASSRDSGISGYTF